This T cell receptor (beta chain) comes out of a study of patients and donors after allogeneic stem cell transplantation. TCRdb called the RT-PCR reads again in MiXCR, with one record for every CDR3 protein. The repertoire holds about 110,000 distinct CDR3 sequences, with approximately 40% as singletons. The CDR3 contains 14 residues. Trimming left V 3 bases short and J 6 bases short, with 15 bases between. Looked up from germline, CDR1 is LNHDA and CDR2 is SQIVND (reference sequence). The receptor's source is a human donor who was either an allogeneic HSCT recipient or a stem cell or donor lymphocyte infusion donor (not recorded which). It is not recorded whose cells these are; they may come from a transplant donor. Input material: blood, either unsorted or a sorted T cell fraction (not recorded which). The J gene is TRBJ2-7, the V gene TRBV19, with unresolved D. As DNA, the CDR3 is TGTGCCAGTAGTATCGGTAGGCCCCCGAGCGAGCAGTACTTC. Translating it yields CASSIGRPPSEQYF.